This is a list of T cell receptor beta chains from one sample in a study of T-cell memory formation after mild COVID-19. Each CDR3 protein is one row after TCRdb ran MiXCR on the 5' RACE reads. The repertoire holds about 160,000 distinct CDR3 sequences, with around 30% as singletons. Sequenced: PBMCs or a T cell subset sorted from them (not recorded which). These receptors were taken from an adult woman who had mild COVID-19 (a few samples of this study predate the infection). Cell type and time point are not known. CDR3s include the opening cysteine and the closing phenylalanine or tryptophan. D genes are given only for firm matches. For some rows the clone size is stated as once, few or many, or as a class when expanded; others skip it.

TRBV20-1,-,TRBJ2-2,-,TGCAGTGCTAGTGTACAGGGGGCGGGAGGGCACACCGGGGAGCTGTTTTTT,CSASVQGAGGHTGELFF
TRBV6-5,-,TRBJ2-1,TRBD2,TGTGCCAGCAGTTCCTCGGGACTAGCGGGAGGCCGGAATGAGCAGTTCTTC,CASSSSGLAGGRNEQFF
TRBV20-1,few,TRBJ2-2,TRBD2,TGCAGTGCTAGAGATCACCTAGCGGGGACCGGGGAGCTGTTTTTT,CSARDHLAGTGELFF
TRBV3-1,-,TRBJ2-1,-,TGTGCCAGCAGCCAAGCGGGAGTCCACAATGAGCAGTTCTTC,CASSQAGVHNEQFF
TRBV6-2/TRBV6-3,many,TRBJ1-2,-,TGTGCCAGCAGCGAACCTGGACGGCACACCTTC,CASSEPGRHTF
TRBV4-1,few,TRBJ2-2,-,TGCGCCAGCAGCCTGATTATGGGGGAGCTGTTTTTT,CASSLIMGELFF
TRBV20-1,-,TRBJ2-1,-,TGCAGTGCTAGAGTTAGGAATGAGCAGTTCTTC,CSARVRNEQFF
TRBV7-9,-,TRBJ1-6,-,TGTGCCAGCAGCCCCCCGGGATTATATAATTCACCCCTCCACTTT,CASSPPGLYNSPLHF
TRBV7-9,-,TRBJ2-6,-,TGTGCCAGCACCCTCTCTGGGGCCAACGTCCTGACTTTC,CASTLSGANVLTF
TRBV4-3,-,TRBJ1-2,-,TGCGCCAGCAGCCAAGAATATCGGGACTATGGCTACACCTTC,CASSQEYRDYGYTF
TRBV11-2,few,TRBJ2-1,TRBD2,TGTGCCAGCAGCTCCGGACTAGACAATGAGCAGTTCTTC,CASSSGLDNEQFF
TRBV4-3,few,TRBJ2-2,TRBD1,TGCGCCAGCAGCCCGGACAGGGGGAACACCGGGGAGCTGTTTTTT,CASSPDRGNTGELFF
TRBV7-3,-,TRBJ1-1,TRBD1,TGTGCCAGCAGCTTCGACAGGGCCGGTGAAGCTTTCTTT,CASSFDRAGEAFF
TRBV20-1,few,TRBJ2-7,-,TGCAGTGCTAGTAAGGAACGGGACGGCCAGCAGTACTTC,CSASKERDGQQYF
TRBV25-1,few,TRBJ2-2,-,TGTGCCAGCAGTGAATGGCGGGTTGACACCGGGGAGCTGTTTTTT,CASSEWRVDTGELFF
TRBV7-3,few,TRBJ2-3,-,TGTGCCAGCAGCCGAAGCTTACAGGCAGATACGCAGTATTTT,CASSRSLQADTQYF
TRBV5-5,few,TRBJ2-3,-,TGTGCCAGCAGCTGGACAGGCACAGATACGCAGTATTTT,CASSWTGTDTQYF
TRBV12-3/TRBV12-4,-,TRBJ2-3,-,TGTGCCAGCAGTTTTTCGGGGGTCGGCACAGATACGCAGTATTTT,CASSFSGVGTDTQYF
TRBV24-1,-,TRBJ2-5,-,TGTGCCACCAGTGATTTGGACGAAGTGGAGACCCAGTACTTC,CATSDLDEVETQYF
TRBV29-1,few,TRBJ1-4,TRBD1,TGCAGCGTATCCGGGACAGGCGCTGAAAAACTGTTTTTT,CSVSGTGAEKLFF
TRBV7-6,-,TRBJ2-1,TRBD1,TGTGCCAGCGGCACCACATTCCGACCAGGGGGCTGGAATGAGCAGTTCTTC,CASGTTFRPGGWNEQFF
TRBV6-1,-,TRBJ2-5,-,TGTGCCAGCAGTGGGGGACGGGACCAAGAGACCCAGTACTTC,CASSGGRDQETQYF
TRBV3-1,-,TRBJ2-3,-,TGTGCCAGCAGCCCCTCGTTTACGAATACGCAGTATTTT,CASSPSFTNTQYF
TRBV11-1,many,TRBJ2-1,-,TGTGCCAGCAGCTTAAGGGGGGTGAGGAAGGATGAGCAGTTCTTC,CASSLRGVRKDEQFF
TRBV3-1,few,TRBJ2-1,TRBD2,TGTGCCAGCAGCCCAGTTTTAAGCGGGGGGCCCAAGTACAATGAGCAGTTCTTC,CASSPVLSGGPKYNEQFF
TRBV9,few,TRBJ2-1,-,TGTGCCAGCAGCGTAGGCAGGGTAGGTGACAATGAGCAGTTCTTC,CASSVGRVGDNEQFF
TRBV11-2,-,TRBJ2-1,-,TGTGCCAGCAGCTCCGGACCTAGCAGCAATGAGCAGTTCTTC,CASSSGPSSNEQFF
TRBV5-1,-,TRBJ2-1,TRBD2,TGCGCCAGCAGCTTGGCTAGCGGGGGCCTCCGGGGGCAGTTCTTC,CASSLASGGLRGQFF
TRBV18,-,TRBJ2-7,-,TGTGCCAGCTCACCCGAGGCATCCTCCTACGAGCAGTACTTC,CASSPEASSYEQYF
TRBV9,few,TRBJ2-7,TRBD2,TGTGCCAGCAGCGTTGGGGGGCTAGCGGGGCACGAGCAGTACTTC,CASSVGGLAGHEQYF
TRBV9,-,TRBJ2-7,-,TGTGCCAGCAGCCCGAACTCCGGGACACACTACGAGCAGTACTTC,CASSPNSGTHYEQYF
TRBV7-8,few,TRBJ2-5,-,TGTGCCAGCAGCAGCCTGAGCCTGTTTGGGGTCTTCGGAGAGACCCAGTACTTC,CASSSLSLFGVFGETQYF
TRBV24-1,many,TRBJ2-3,TRBD1,TGTGCCACCAGCCCCGGGACAGGATATCCCCAAGGAGATACGCAGTATTTT,CATSPGTGYPQGDTQYF
TRBV1,once,TRBJ2-7,-,TGCACCAGCAGCCGTCAGCTCAACAAAGTACTCTCCTACGAGCAGTACTTC,CTSSRQLNKVLSYEQYF
TRBV7-9,few,TRBJ2-3,TRBD2,TGTGCCAGCAGCTTAGGAGGCGGGGGTCGCACAGATACGCAGTATTTT,CASSLGGGGRTDTQYF
TRBV7-2,-,TRBJ2-1,TRBD2,TGTGCCAGCAGCGCCGTAGCGGGGGGGCGGAATGAGCAGTTCTTC,CASSAVAGGRNEQFF
TRBV20-1,-,TRBJ2-7,TRBD2,TGCAGTGCTACCTTACTAGCGGGGGGCGAGCAGTACTTC,CSATLLAGGEQYF
TRBV12-3/TRBV12-4,few,TRBJ2-3,-,TGTGCCAGCAGTTTATATGGGCCTTTCACAGATACGCAGTATTTT,CASSLYGPFTDTQYF
TRBV27,few,TRBJ1-2,-,TGTGCCAGCAGTCCCACGGGGCAGGGTGGCTATGGCTACACCTTC,CASSPTGQGGYGYTF
TRBV7-3,few,TRBJ1-1,-,TGTGCCAGCAGCTTATTGGGGATTCACTCGAACACTGAAGCTTTCTTT,CASSLLGIHSNTEAFF
TRBV6-2/TRBV6-3,-,TRBJ2-1,TRBD2,TGTGCCAGCAGTCGCGTAGCGGGAGGGCCTTACAATGAGCAGTTCTTC,CASSRVAGGPYNEQFF
TRBV9,few,TRBJ2-7,TRBD1,TGTGCCAGCGCGGACAGGGGATCCTACGAGCAGTACTTC,CASADRGSYEQYF